The sequence of this TCR beta chain was determined in a study of control samples from healthy donors and cancer patients. The CDR3 is 14 residues long. Germline lookup yields CDR1 SNHLY and CDR2 FYNNEI. After removal of 7 bases from V and 7 bases from J, the junction contained 7 bases not matched to a gene. The protocol was immunoSEQ multiplex PCR, while the TCRdb copy is restricted to in-frame clones and leaves out a portion. The sample has 70,000 to 100,000 clones; 70% to 90% are singletons. The chain carries TRBV2 and TRBJ2-1, with 10 bases identical to TRBD2. The clonotype comes from a woman in her sixties or seventies with head and neck cancer. The specimen was PBMCs. The CDR3 here is CASKWLAGENEQFF. CDR3 sequence (DNA): TGTGCCAGCAAATGGCTAGCGGGAGAGAATGAGCAGTTCTTC.